The 16 T cell receptor beta chains below come from one sample, sequenced in a study of response to subunit inactivated influenza vaccine. TCRdb fed the RT-PCR reads into MiXCR, producing one record per CDR3 protein. The data hold 550,000 to 800,000 distinct CDR3 sequences, with approximately 15% observed a single time. Sequences were derived from PBMCs from blood, sampled 14 to 15 days before vaccination. Receptors were obtained from a man aged 50-59 years who received an inactivated influenza vaccine.

The chain recombines TRBV12-5 with TRBJ2-7; D is perhaps TRBD1 or TRBD2 (7 bases each). The germline CDR1 and CDR2 sequences are LGHNT and FRNRAP. The CDR3 runs to 15 residues. With 5 bases removed from V and 3 bases from J, the gap between germline ends came to 17 bases. This CDR3 reads CASGPRGGVFYEQYF. CDR3 nucleotides: TGTGCTAGTGGTCCCAGGGGGGGGGTTTTCTACGAGCAGTACTTC.

The sample holds many counts of this clonotype. The CDR3 DNA sequence: TGCGCCAGCAGCCCAGCGGGGGCCACTGAAGCTTTCTTT. Its protein is CASSPAGATEAFF. V gene TRBV5-1 combines with J gene TRBJ1-1; tentatively, D is TRBD1 (6 bases). V was shortened by 4 bases and J by 4 bases, with 11 bases between the two germline ends. Germline CDR1 is SGHRS and CDR2 is YFSETQ. The CDR3 is 13 residues long.

The chain carries TRBV5-6 and TRBJ2-3; TRBD1 is a possible D gene (6 bases). This CDR3 contains 16 residues. Germline-derived CDR1 and CDR2 are SGHDT and YYEEEE. The V and J ends lost 2 bases and 5 bases respectively, with 18 bases between them. CDR3 region: CASSFFSWGRKDTQYF. Written as DNA, the CDR3 is TGTGCCAGCAGCTTTTTTAGTTGGGGGCGCAAAGATACGCAGTATTTT.

This clonotype came up many times. V usage is TRBV12-3 or TRBV12-4 and J usage is TRBJ1-5; D is uncertain. The CDR3 runs to 14 residues. V was shortened by 3 bases and J by 7 bases, with 13 bases between the two germline ends. CDR3 region: CASSLAGPRQPQHF. The CDR3 DNA reads TGTGCCAGCAGTTTGGCTGGGCCGCGGCAGCCCCAGCATTTT.

This clonotype was seen only a few times. The V and J genes are TRBV3-1 and TRBJ1-4; TRBD1 agrees at 10 bases. The CDR3 runs 16 residues. Germline trimming cut 2 bases from V and 7 bases from J; bases unmatched to any gene: 7. CDR1 is LGHDT and CDR2 is YNNKEL in the germline V gene (reference sequence). CDR3 nucleotides: TGTGCCAGCAGCCAACGGACAGGGGGTATTGGTGAAAAACTGTTTTTT. Residues: CASSQRTGGIGEKLFF.

In this sample, this clonotype turned up a few times. V and J are TRBV12-3 or TRBV12-4 and TRBJ2-3, with TRBD2 identical over 7 bases. The CDR3 length is 15 residues. Germline trimming cut 6 bases from V and 2 bases from J; bases unmatched to any gene: 8. CDR3 in amino acids: CASSFQRGDTDTQYF. DNA for the CDR3: TGTGCCAGCAGCTTCCAACGGGGGGACACAGATACGCAGTATTTT.

The table lists this clonotype with a few counts. The genes are TRBV20-1 and TRBJ2-7, with D perhaps TRBD1 or TRBD2 (5 bases each). The CDR3 has 15 amino acids. V was cut by 0 bases and J by 5 bases, with 17 bases left in between. The V gene's germline CDR1 is DFQATT and CDR2 SNEGSKA (reference sequence). The CDR3: CSARDTFRDPNEQYF. The CDR3 DNA sequence: TGCAGTGCTAGAGATACATTCCGGGACCCTAACGAGCAGTACTTC.

In this sample, this clonotype turned up many times. V and J are TRBV3-1 and TRBJ1-1; a weak D match, TRBD1 (5 bases). The germline CDR1 and CDR2 sequences are LGHDT and YNNKEL (reference sequence). The CDR3 runs 14 residues. V was pared by 6 bases and J by 0 bases, with 11 bases between. The CDR3 protein is CASSPATVNTEAFF. CDR3 DNA: TGTGCCAGCAGTCCAGCGACAGTGAACACTGAAGCTTTCTTT. The full variable domain, rest sourced from reference TRBV3-1 and TRBJ1-1, is DTAVSQTPKYLVTQMGNDKSIKCEQNLGHDTMYWYKQDSKKFLKIMFSYNNKELIINETVPNRFSPKSPDKAHLNLHINSLELGDSAVYFCASSPATVNTEAFFGQGTRLTVV.

This clonotype appeared many times. J is TRBJ2-1 and V is TRBV19; D unclear. CDR1 and CDR2 (germline): LNHDA, SQIVND (reference sequence). Deletions cut 3 bases from V and 0 bases from J, with 9 bases between. This CDR3 comprises 15 residues. The CDR3 DNA reads TGTGCCAGTAGTATCGGCGGCCTCTCCTACAATGAGCAGTTCTTC. Translating gives CASSIGGLSYNEQFF.

This clonotype was observed a handful of times. This chain uses TRBV11-2 with TRBJ1-2; D remains ambiguous. With 0 bases removed from V and 3 bases from J, the gap between germline ends came to 8 bases. Germline values: CDR1 SGHAT, CDR2 FQNNGV. This CDR3 has 14 amino acids. The CDR3 protein is CASSLERVDYGYTF. The CDR3, as DNA: TGTGCCAGCAGCTTAGAAAGGGTTGACTATGGCTACACCTTC.

The chain couples TRBV10-3 to TRBJ2-7; TRBD1 might be the D (5 bases). V gave up 10 bases and J gave up 1 base, with 8 bases separating them. The germline V gene encodes CDR1 ENHRY and CDR2 SYGVKD. CDR3 length: 11 amino acids. The CDR3 DNA sequence: TGTGCCACAAGGGGTTCCTACGAGCAGTACTTC. Amino acid sequence: CATRGSYEQYF.

A few counts support this clonotype. The chain links TRBV7-9 to TRBJ2-3; TRBD2 matches at 9 bases. V lost 3 bases and J lost 3; bases outside the gene matches: 7. Germline V gene data show CDR1 as SEHNR and CDR2 as FQNEAQ (reference sequence). The CDR3 is 16 residues long. The CDR3 loop reads CASSFLLAGLTDTQYF. DNA for the CDR3: TGTGCCAGCAGCTTCTTGCTAGCGGGATTAACAGATACGCAGTATTTT. Drawing the rest from reference TRBV7-9 and TRBJ2-3, the complete variable domain is DTGVSQNPRHKITKRGQNVTFRCDPISEHNRLYWYRQTLGQGPEFLTYFQNEAQLEKSRLLSDRFSAERPKGSFSTLEIQRTEQGDSAMYLCASSFLLAGLTDTQYFGPGTRLTVL.

The chain is built from TRBV12-3 or TRBV12-4 and TRBJ2-5; D not resolved. V shed 8 bases and J shed 5 bases, with 12 bases lying between them. This CDR3 spans 12 amino acids. The CDR3 region is CASSSFGETQYF. CDR3 DNA sequence: TGTGCCAGCTCCTCGTTTGGGGAGACCCAGTACTTC.

This clonotype was recorded many times. The chain couples TRBV7-2 to TRBJ2-1, with 9 bases aligning to TRBD2. This CDR3 contains 16 residues. Germline CDR1 SGHTA, CDR2 FQGNSA. V lost 1 base, J lost 9 bases, and 10 bases stayed unmatched. The CDR3 nucleotides are TGTGCCAGCAGCTTAGAGGGCGGGGGGGTTCTGGGTGAGCAGTTCTTC. This translates into CASSLEGGGVLGEQFF.

This clonotype was counted a few times. The chain uses TRBV14 and TRBJ2-7; D gene ambiguous. The CDR3 has 11 amino acids. V lost 4 bases and J lost 7, with 8 bases in between. Germline V lookup: CDR1 SGHDN, CDR2 FVKESK. CDR3 loop: CASSRFEEQYF. CDR3 bases: TGTGCCAGCAGCCGATTTGAGGAGCAGTACTTC.

V and J are TRBV20-1 and TRBJ2-5; D perhaps matches TRBD1 (5 bases). Germline loops: CDR1 DFQATT, CDR2 SNEGSKA (reference sequence). CDR3 length equals 13 residues. V lost 6 bases and J 5 bases, leaving 16 bases between the germline ends. The CDR3 coding sequence is TGCAGTGCAAGGGGCCAAGGGTACGAGACCCAGTACTTC. Encoded protein: CSARGQGYETQYF.